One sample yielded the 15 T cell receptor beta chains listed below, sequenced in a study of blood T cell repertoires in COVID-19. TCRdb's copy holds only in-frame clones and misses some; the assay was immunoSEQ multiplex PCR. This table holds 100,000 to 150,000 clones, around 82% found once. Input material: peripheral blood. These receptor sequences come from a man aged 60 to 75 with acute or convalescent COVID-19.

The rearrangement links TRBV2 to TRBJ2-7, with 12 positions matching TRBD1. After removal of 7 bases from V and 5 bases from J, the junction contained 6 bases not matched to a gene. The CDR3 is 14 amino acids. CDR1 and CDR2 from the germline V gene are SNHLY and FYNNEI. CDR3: CASTGDRGRDEQYF. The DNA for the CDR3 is TGTGCCAGCACTGGGGACAGGGGGCGAGACGAGCAGTACTTC.

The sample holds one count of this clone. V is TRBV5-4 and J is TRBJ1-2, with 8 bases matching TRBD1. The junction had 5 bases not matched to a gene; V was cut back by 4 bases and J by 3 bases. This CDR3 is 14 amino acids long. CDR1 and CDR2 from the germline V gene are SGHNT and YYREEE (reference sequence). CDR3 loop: CASSPDRADYGYTF. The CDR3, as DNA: TGTGCCAGCAGCCCGGACAGGGCCGACTATGGCTACACCTTC.

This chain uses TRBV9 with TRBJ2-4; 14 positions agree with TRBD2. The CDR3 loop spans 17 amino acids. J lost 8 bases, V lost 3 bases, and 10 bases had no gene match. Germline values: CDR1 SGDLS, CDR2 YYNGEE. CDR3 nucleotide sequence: TGTGCCAGCAGCGGAGAGGGGACTAGCGGGAGAGGATACATTCAGTACTTC. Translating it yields CASSGEGTSGRGYIQYF.

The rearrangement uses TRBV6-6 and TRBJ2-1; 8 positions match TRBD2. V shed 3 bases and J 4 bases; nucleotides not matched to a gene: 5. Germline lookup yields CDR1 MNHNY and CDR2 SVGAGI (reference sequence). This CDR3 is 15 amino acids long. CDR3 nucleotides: TGTGCCAGCAGTTATGGAGTAGCGGGGTACAATGAGCAGTTCTTC. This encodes CASSYGVAGYNEQFF.

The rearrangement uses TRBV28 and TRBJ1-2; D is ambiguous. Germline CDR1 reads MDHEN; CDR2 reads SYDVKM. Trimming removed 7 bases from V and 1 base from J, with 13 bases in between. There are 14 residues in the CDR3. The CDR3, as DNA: TGTGCCAGCACCGCCCCCTCTATTAACTATGGCTACACCTTC. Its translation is CASTAPSINYGYTF.

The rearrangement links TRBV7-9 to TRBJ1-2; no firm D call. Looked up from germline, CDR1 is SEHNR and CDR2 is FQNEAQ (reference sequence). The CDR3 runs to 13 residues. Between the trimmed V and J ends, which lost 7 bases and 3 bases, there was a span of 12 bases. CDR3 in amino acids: CASTQDGDYGYTF. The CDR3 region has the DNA TGTGCCAGCACTCAGGACGGGGACTATGGCTACACCTTC. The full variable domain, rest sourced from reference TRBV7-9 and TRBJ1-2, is DTGVSQNPRHKITKRGQNVTFRCDPISEHNRLYWYRQTLGQGPEFLTYFQNEAQLEKSRLLSDRFSAERPKGSFSTLEIQRTEQGDSAMYLCASTQDGDYGYTFGSGTRLTVV.

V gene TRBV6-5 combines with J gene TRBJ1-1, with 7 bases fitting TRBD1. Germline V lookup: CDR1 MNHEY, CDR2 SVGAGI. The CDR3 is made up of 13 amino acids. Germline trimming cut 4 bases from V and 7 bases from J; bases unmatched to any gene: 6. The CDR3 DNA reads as TGTGCCAGCAGTTTTGGGACAGCGAGTGAAGCTTTCTTT. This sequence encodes CASSFGTASEAFF.

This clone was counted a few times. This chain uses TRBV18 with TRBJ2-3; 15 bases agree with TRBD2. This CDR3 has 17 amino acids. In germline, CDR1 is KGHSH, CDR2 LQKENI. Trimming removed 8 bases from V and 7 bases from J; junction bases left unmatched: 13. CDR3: CASDPGLAGGWAHTQYF. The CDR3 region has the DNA TGTGCCAGCGATCCGGGACTAGCGGGAGGATGGGCACATACGCAGTATTTT.

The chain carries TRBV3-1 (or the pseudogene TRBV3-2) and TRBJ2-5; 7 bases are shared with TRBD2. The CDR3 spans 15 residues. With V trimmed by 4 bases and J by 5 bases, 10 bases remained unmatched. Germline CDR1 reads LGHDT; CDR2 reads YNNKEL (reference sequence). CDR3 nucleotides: TGTGCCAGCAGCCCCTCTGTGGCGGGAGTGGAGACCCAGTACTTC. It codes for CASSPSVAGVETQYF.

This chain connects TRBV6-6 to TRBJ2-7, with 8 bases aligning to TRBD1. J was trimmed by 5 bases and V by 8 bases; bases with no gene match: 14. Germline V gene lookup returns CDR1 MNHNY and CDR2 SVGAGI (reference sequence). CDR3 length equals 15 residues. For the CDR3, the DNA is TGTGCCAGCGGGGCAAACGGGGACAGGCCCCACGAGCAGTACTTC. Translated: CASGANGDRPHEQYF.

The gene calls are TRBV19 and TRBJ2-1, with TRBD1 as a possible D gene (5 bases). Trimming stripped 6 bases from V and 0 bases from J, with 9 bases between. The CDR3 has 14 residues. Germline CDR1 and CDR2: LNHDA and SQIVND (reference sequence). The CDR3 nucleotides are TGTGCCAGTAGAGGGGCCTTCTCCTACAATGAGCAGTTCTTC. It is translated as CASRGAFSYNEQFF.

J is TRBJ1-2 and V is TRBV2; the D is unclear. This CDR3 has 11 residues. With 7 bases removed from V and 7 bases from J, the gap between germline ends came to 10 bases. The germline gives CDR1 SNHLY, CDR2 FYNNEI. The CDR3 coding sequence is TGTGCCAGCACCTCAGTTGGTGGCTACACCTTC. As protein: CASTSVGGYTF.

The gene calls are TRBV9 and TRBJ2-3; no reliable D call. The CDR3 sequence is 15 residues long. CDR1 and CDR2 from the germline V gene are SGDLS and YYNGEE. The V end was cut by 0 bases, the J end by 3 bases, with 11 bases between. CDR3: CASSVGAGGTDTQYF. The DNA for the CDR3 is TGTGCCAGCAGCGTAGGGGCCGGTGGGACAGATACGCAGTATTTT.

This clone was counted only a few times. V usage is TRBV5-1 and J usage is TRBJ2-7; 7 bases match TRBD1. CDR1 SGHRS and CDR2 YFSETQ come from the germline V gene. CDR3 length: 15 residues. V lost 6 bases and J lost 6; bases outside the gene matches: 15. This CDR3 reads CASTPFGQGVSEQYF. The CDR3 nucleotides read TGCGCCAGCACCCCTTTCGGGCAGGGGGTTAGCGAGCAGTACTTC.

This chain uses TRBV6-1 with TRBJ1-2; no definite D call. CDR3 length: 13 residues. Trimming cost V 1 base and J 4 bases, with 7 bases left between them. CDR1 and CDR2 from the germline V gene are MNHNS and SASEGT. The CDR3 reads CASSEGQSYGYTF. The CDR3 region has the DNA TGTGCCAGCAGTGAAGGGCAGTCCTATGGCTACACCTTC.